This record concerns one T cell receptor beta chain sequence. In the authors' workflow: Scientists estimated how many nucleated cells there were by amplifying reference gene primers. Using immunoSEQ multiplex PCR, the repertoire was profiled, and TCRdb retains in-frame clones only, with some absent. The V and J calls and clone size come from that table; D and trimming were worked out from the DNA. The top ten clones hold roughly 3.1% of a sample with about 270,000 clones, 82% of them seen once. The sample is drawn from a study of blood T cell repertoires in COVID-19. This CDR3 has 13 residues. Per the germline V gene, CDR1 is WNHNN and CDR2 is SYGVQD (reference sequence). The J segment lost 3 bases and the V segment lost 5 bases, leaving 1 base of the junction unmatched.

Sequenced sample: peripheral blood. The rearrangement joins TRBV10-1 to TRBJ2-7; 10 positions agree with TRBD2. The TCR sequence derives from a woman in her late teens or twenties with acute or convalescent COVID-19. This CDR3 reads CASSSSGSYEQYF. Written as DNA, the CDR3 is TGCGCCAGCAGTTCTAGCGGGAGCTACGAGCAGTACTTC.